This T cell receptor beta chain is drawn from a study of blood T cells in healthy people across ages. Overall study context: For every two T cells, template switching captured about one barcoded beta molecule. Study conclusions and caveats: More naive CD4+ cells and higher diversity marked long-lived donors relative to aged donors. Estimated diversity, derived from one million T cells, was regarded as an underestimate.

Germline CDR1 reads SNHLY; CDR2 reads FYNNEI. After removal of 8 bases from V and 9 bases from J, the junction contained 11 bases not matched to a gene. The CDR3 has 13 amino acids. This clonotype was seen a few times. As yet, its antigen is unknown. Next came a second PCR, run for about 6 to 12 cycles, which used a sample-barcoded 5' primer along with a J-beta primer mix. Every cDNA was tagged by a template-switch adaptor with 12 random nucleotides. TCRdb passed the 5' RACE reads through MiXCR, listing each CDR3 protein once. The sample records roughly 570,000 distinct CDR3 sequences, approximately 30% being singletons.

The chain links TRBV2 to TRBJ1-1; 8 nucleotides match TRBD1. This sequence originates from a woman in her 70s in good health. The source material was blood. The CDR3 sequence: CASSLYDRGKAFF. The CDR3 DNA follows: TGTGCCAGCTCGTTATACGACAGGGGTAAAGCTTTCTTT.